What follows are 30 T cell receptor beta chains derived from one specimen sequenced in a study of T cell repertoires in cytomegalovirus infection. For these TCRs, the target antigens are not known. TCRdb ran MiXCR on the reads and lists one entry per CDR3 protein. This repertoire shows 400,000 to 600,000 distinct CDR3 sequences, approximately 40% found once; its top ten account for roughly two fifths. The sequenced sample was cultured PBMCs, obtained from culture after CMV antigen stimulation. These receptors were taken from a human donor in good health (CMV status not recorded). Some clones in this sample may be carry-over from other donors' samples.

This clonotype occurred once. V gene TRBV28 combines with J gene TRBJ2-7; D gene uncertain. The ends were cut back, 8 bases at V and 2 bases at J, with 13 bases in the middle. Germline lookup yields CDR1 MDHEN and CDR2 SYDVKM. CDR3 length: 13 residues. For the CDR3, the DNA is TGTGCCAGCCAGGAAACCCTTGCCTACGAGCAGTACTTC. Translation: CASQETLAYEQYF.

This chain uses TRBV7-2 with TRBJ2-7; TRBD2 matches at 9 bases. V was pared by 5 bases and J by 4 bases, with 9 bases of the junction left unmatched. CDR1 is SGHTA and CDR2 is FQGNSA in the germline V gene. The CDR3 sequence is 15 residues long. CDR3 loop: CASSPGGGGAYEQYF. The CDR3 coding sequence is TGTGCCAGCAGCCCGGGGGGCGGGGGGGCTTACGAGCAGTACTTC.

The rearrangement links TRBV20-1 to TRBJ2-3; TRBD2 aligns across 7 bases. The germline gives CDR1 DFQATT, CDR2 SNEGSKA (reference sequence). With V trimmed by 0 bases and J by 4 bases, 7 bases remained unmatched. The CDR3 covers 15 residues. The CDR3 reads CSARDPRGGSDTQYF. The CDR3 region has the DNA TGCAGTGCTAGAGACCCTCGCGGGGGATCAGATACGCAGTATTTT.

This clonotype was counted only a few times. The chain employs TRBV4-2 and TRBJ1-1; D gene uncertain. The V gene's germline CDR1 is LGHNA and CDR2 YNFKEQ. The CDR3 extends over 14 amino acids. Trimming shortened V by 4 bases and J by 2 bases, and 11 bases separated the two germline ends. CDR3 DNA: TGTGCCAGCAGCCGCCGGGGAGTCAACACTGAAGCTTTCTTT. Translated, it gives CASSRRGVNTEAFF.

This clonotype was detected many times. CDR3 residues: CASSSLGGGASDTQYF. CDR3 nucleotide sequence: TGTGCCAGCAGCTCCCTTGGGGGGGGGGCCTCAGATACGCAGTATTTT. This sequence joins TRBV7-2 and TRBJ2-3; D perhaps matches TRBD2 (7 bases). V was trimmed by 4 bases and J by 4 bases, leaving 18 bases between them. The germline V gene has CDR1 SGHTA and CDR2 FQGNSA. The CDR3 contains 16 residues. The whole variable domain, remainder taken from reference TRBV7-2 and TRBJ2-3, is GAGVSQSPSNKVTEKGKDVELRCDPISGHTALYWYRQSLGQGLEFLIYFQGNSAPDKSGLPSDRFSAERTGGSVSTLTIQRTQQEDSAVYLCASSSLGGGASDTQYFGPGTRLTVL.

The rearrangement joins TRBV20-1 to TRBJ2-1; D gene ambiguous. Germline V CDR1 and CDR2: DFQATT, SNEGSKA (reference sequence). This CDR3 is built from 16 residues. Trimming removed 3 bases at V and 5 bases at J, with 20 bases between. Here the CDR3 reads CSARATGSGKHNEQFF. The CDR3 nucleotides are TGCAGTGCTAGGGCCACCGGGTCCGGAAAACACAATGAGCAGTTCTTC.

V and J are TRBV12-3 or TRBV12-4 and TRBJ1-4; 9 bases match TRBD1. The V gene end was trimmed by 6 bases and the J gene end by 6 bases; junction bases not matched to a gene: 5. There are 14 residues in the CDR3. CDR3 in DNA: TGTGCCAGCAGCCCCGGGACAGGGTATGAAAAACTGTTTTTT. Its translation is CASSPGTGYEKLFF.

V usage is TRBV7-6 and J usage is TRBJ1-2; weak D call: TRBD1 (5 bases). Looked up from germline, CDR1 is SGHVS and CDR2 is FNYEAQ. V lost 5 bases to trimming and J lost 2 bases, with 18 bases between them. The CDR3 totals 16 residues. CDR3 bases: TGTGCCAGCAGCCCGGGACCTAGGAAACGAAACTATGGCTACACCTTC. Its protein product is CASSPGPRKRNYGYTF.

The rearrangement joins TRBV20-1 to TRBJ1-2, with D hard to call. Germline CDR1 and CDR2: DFQATT and SNEGSKA (reference sequence). The CDR3 length is 11 residues. V lost 3 bases and J lost 8, with 10 bases in between. CDR3 loop: CSARGDAGYTF. As DNA, the CDR3 is TGCAGTGCTAGGGGCGATGCCGGCTACACCTTC.

The sample holds a few counts of this clonotype. CDR3 loop: CASSYWFLGRPYEQYF. In DNA, the CDR3 is TGTGCCAGCAGTTATTGGTTCCTCGGGAGGCCCTACGAGCAGTACTTC. The rearrangement uses TRBV6-9 and TRBJ2-7, with 7 positions matching TRBD2. This CDR3 is 16 amino acids long. Trimming took 1 base from V and 2 from J; bases not matched to a gene: 8. Germline V gene data show CDR1 as MNHGY and CDR2 as SVAAGI.

This clonotype was counted between two and nine times. The rearrangement uses TRBV19 and TRBJ2-2, with a tentative D call TRBD1 (7 bases). CDR1 and CDR2 (germline): LNHDA, SQIVND (reference sequence). The V and J ends lost 1 base and 4 bases respectively, with 13 bases between them. The CDR3 has 16 amino acids. DNA of the CDR3: TGTGCCAGTAGTATAGGTGGAGGGGGCAGCACCGGGGAGCTGTTTTTT. Protein sequence: CASSIGGGGSTGELFF.

The chain employs TRBV10-3 and TRBJ2-7, with D perhaps TRBD1 or TRBD2 (5 bases each). Per germline, CDR1 ENHRY and CDR2 SYGVKD. The CDR3 sequence is 13 residues long. The germline V and J ends were trimmed by 2 bases and 6 bases, with 11 bases remaining between them. The CDR3 here is CAISETGLFEQYF. CDR3 sequence (DNA): TGTGCCATCAGTGAGACGGGGCTTTTCGAGCAGTACTTC.

This chain links TRBV30 with TRBJ2-1; D is undetermined. V lost 0 bases and J 9 bases, leaving 9 bases between the germline ends. The CDR3 covers 12 residues. The germline V gene has CDR1 GTSNPN and CDR2 SVGIG (reference sequence). CDR3 amino acids: CAWSVSGPEQFF. The DNA for the CDR3 is TGTGCCTGGAGTGTAAGTGGCCCTGAGCAGTTCTTC.

This chain links TRBV24-1 with TRBJ2-1; TRBD1 might be the D (5 bases). Germline V gene data show CDR1 as KGHDR and CDR2 as SFDVKD. The CDR3 is made up of 12 amino acids. With 6 bases removed from V and 7 bases from J, the gap between germline ends came to 9 bases. CDR3 DNA sequence: TGTGCCACCAGTCAAGGGGCGAATGAGCAGTTCTTC. It specifies CATSQGANEQFF.

The rearrangement links TRBV27 to TRBJ2-2, with 10 bases aligning to TRBD2. V gave up 5 bases and J gave up 3 bases; unmatched junction bases: 9. Germline loops: CDR1 MNHEY, CDR2 SMNVEV (reference sequence). The CDR3 consists of 17 residues. The CDR3 DNA sequence: TGTGCCAGCAGTAAGGGCGCAGCGGGAGGGCACACCGGGGAGCTGTTTTTT. As protein: CASSKGAAGGHTGELFF.

This clonotype has a count of ten or more. V usage is TRBV7-2 and J usage is TRBJ2-3; TRBD2 might be the D (5 bases). The CDR3 is 15 residues long. Germline CDR1 and CDR2: SGHTA and FQGNSA. Trimming left V 2 bases short and J 0 bases short, with 9 bases between. CDR3 residues: CASSLQRTSTDTQYF. The CDR3 nucleotides are TGTGCCAGCAGCTTACAGCGGACTAGCACAGATACGCAGTATTTT.

This clonotype was detected a few times. The chain carries TRBV7-2 and TRBJ2-1; D not resolved. The CDR3 consists of 13 residues. In germline, CDR1 is SGHTA, CDR2 FQGNSA. Trimming stripped 2 bases from V and 4 bases from J, with 6 bases between. The CDR3 DNA is TGTGCCAGCAGCTTAAACCAATACAATGAGCAGTTCTTC. This translates into CASSLNQYNEQFF.

CDR3 coding DNA: TGTGCCAGCAGTGATTTAGCCAGGGGGCTCAGGATCGAGCAGTTCTTC. Encoded protein: CASSDLARGLRIEQFF. The chain employs TRBV6-1 and TRBJ2-1; 8 positions agree with TRBD1. V trimming: 3 bases; J trimming: 10 bases; junction bases outside the gene matches: 14. This CDR3 has 16 amino acids. Germline V gene lookup returns CDR1 MNHNS and CDR2 SASEGT.

This clonotype was seen ten or more times. The CDR3 spells CASSLGVRVMTYEQYF. CDR3 bases: TGTGCCAGCAGCTTAGGCGTCCGGGTCATGACCTACGAGCAGTACTTC. This rearrangement joins TRBV7-2 to TRBJ2-7; D gene unclear. Between the trimmed V and J ends, which lost 1 base and 2 bases, there was a span of 15 bases. Germline loops: CDR1 SGHTA, CDR2 FQGNSA. The CDR3 contains 16 residues.

CDR3 nucleotides: TGTGCCAGCAGCTTAGCTGGGACAATGGGTGAAGCTTTCTTT. Translating it yields CASSLAGTMGEAFF. The chain has TRBV7-6 and TRBJ1-1, with D possibly TRBD1 on 6 matching bases. CDR3 length: 14 residues. Germline CDR1 reads SGHVS; CDR2 reads FNYEAQ. V lost 0 bases, J lost 7 bases, and 12 bases lay in between.

On this clonotype: A junction end diverges from the germline sequence, so it may reflect a read error. The gene calls are TRBV5-3 and TRBJ2-1; the D is unclear. TRBV5-3 is marked as an open reading frame, function uncertain. The CDR3 contains 11 residues. The chain's CDR3 is CASSLRRQLSF. The CDR3 bases are TGTGCCAGCAGCTTGCGCCGACAACTCAGCTTC.

This chain connects TRBV6-1 to TRBJ1-5, with a tentative D call TRBD1 (6 bases). Germline V gene sequence: CDR1 MNHNS, CDR2 SASEGT. Trimming removed 4 bases at V and 7 bases at J, with 11 bases between. The CDR3 consists of 13 residues. The CDR3 loop is CASSVWQGQPQHF. DNA of the CDR3: TGTGCCAGCAGTGTTTGGCAGGGGCAGCCCCAGCATTTT.

This clonotype was seen only once. CDR3 residues: CASSLALAGNQPQHF. CDR3 coding DNA: TGTGCCAGCAGTTTGGCGCTGGCAGGGAATCAGCCCCAGCATTTT. The chain recombines TRBV12-3 or TRBV12-4 with TRBJ1-5; D is perhaps TRBD1 (5 bases). The CDR3 has 15 residues. V was pared by 3 bases and J by 4 bases, with 13 bases between.

This clonotype turned up a few times. The V call is TRBV11-2, the J call TRBJ1-2, with D tentatively TRBD1 (5 bases). The CDR3 covers 13 residues. The germline CDR1 and CDR2 sequences are SGHAT and FQNNGV. Trimming took 5 bases from V and 7 from J, leaving 14 bases between them. The chain's CDR3 is CASSPQGVGGYTF. The CDR3 coding sequence is TGTGCCAGCAGCCCCCAGGGAGTAGGTGGCTACACCTTC.

This chain links TRBV5-6 with TRBJ1-2; D unresolved. The CDR3 extends over 14 amino acids. Trimming took off 1 base at V and 8 bases at J, with 15 bases between the two ends. In germline, CDR1 is SGHDT, CDR2 YYEEEE. CDR3 in DNA: TGTGCCAGCAGCTTGTCGGGGAATCTCGACGGCTACACCTTC. Translation: CASSLSGNLDGYTF.

The gene calls are TRBV28 and TRBJ1-3; maybe TRBD1 (5 bases). The CDR3 is 16 residues long. V was trimmed by 5 bases and J by 1 base, leaving 15 bases between them. Germline CDR1 reads MDHEN; CDR2 reads SYDVKM. The CDR3 DNA reads TGTGCCAGCAGTATCTACAGGTTAAGATCTGGAAACACCATATATTTT. This codes for CASSIYRLRSGNTIYF.

This clonotype showed up just a few times. The V call is TRBV12-3 or TRBV12-4, the J call TRBJ1-2; D possibly corresponds to TRBD1 (5 bases). V lost 3 bases to trimming and J lost 2 bases, with 13 bases between them. The CDR3 has 15 amino acids. The CDR3 sequence is CASSLRGAGNYGYTF. CDR3 DNA: TGTGCCAGCAGTTTGAGGGGCGCAGGAAACTATGGCTACACCTTC.

The rearrangement links TRBV7-6 to TRBJ2-5; 7 bases line up with TRBD1. CDR3 length: 12 residues. The V segment lost 8 bases and the J segment 4 bases; nucleotides outside the gene matches: 4. Germline V CDR1 and CDR2: SGHVS, FNYEAQ. CDR3 amino acids: CASERGRETQYF. CDR3 sequence (DNA): TGTGCCAGCGAAAGGGGGCGAGAGACCCAGTACTTC.

The J gene is TRBJ1-1, the V gene TRBV7-1; a possible D gene is TRBD1 (6 bases). TRBV7-1 is classed as an ORF, of uncertain function. V was shortened by 5 bases and J by 3 bases, with 13 bases between the two germline ends. The length of the CDR3 is 14 residues. CDR3 DNA sequence: TGTGCCAGCAGCCCCAGCGGGGGGCACACTGAAGCTTTCTTT. Encoded protein: CASSPSGGHTEAFF.

The rearrangement uses TRBV20-1 and TRBJ2-1, with 12 bases aligning to TRBD2. This CDR3 is 15 amino acids long. Germline CDR1 is DFQATT and CDR2 is SNEGSKA (reference sequence). With 6 bases clipped from V and 6 bases from J, the junction kept 9 bases outside the gene matches. This CDR3 is CSAWLAGGGGNEQFF. The CDR3 region has the DNA TGCAGTGCATGGCTAGCGGGAGGGGGGGGCAATGAGCAGTTCTTC.